These 23 T cell receptor beta chains originate from one sample sequenced in a study of cytomegalovirus exposure and HLA in healthy donors. Repertoires were generated with immunoSEQ multiplex PCR, while TCRdb's copy carries only in-frame clones and drops some. The profile covers roughly 330,000 clones, with around 90% appearing a single time and over 1% taken by the ten largest. Sequencing used PBMCs. All receptors derive from a woman in her twenties or thirties in good health and CMV-seropositive.

J is TRBJ1-1 and V is TRBV28; no clear D gene. The CDR3 totals 14 residues. Trimming removed 6 bases at V and 0 bases at J, with 11 bases between. CDR1 is MDHEN and CDR2 is SYDVKM in the germline V gene. DNA for the CDR3: TGTGCCAGCAGGATAGGCTTCATGAACACTGAAGCTTTCTTT. This gives the protein CASRIGFMNTEAFF.

This clone was counted once. The genes are TRBV6-5 and TRBJ1-5; D remains unclear. In germline, CDR1 is MNHEY, CDR2 SVGAGI. The CDR3 covers 13 residues. Trimming left V 2 bases short and J 4 bases short, with 6 bases between. The CDR3 DNA reads as TGTGCCAGCAGTTACAGAGGGAATCAGCCCCAGCATTTT. Amino acid sequence: CASSYRGNQPQHF.

J is TRBJ1-5 and V is TRBV19, with D possibly TRBD1 on 5 matching bases. There are 15 residues in the CDR3. The germline V and J ends were trimmed by 2 bases and 4 bases, with 12 bases remaining between them. Germline V gives CDR1 LNHDA, CDR2 SQIVND (reference sequence). CDR3 loop: CASSIQGKGNQPQHF. CDR3 nucleotides: TGTGCCAGTAGTATACAGGGAAAGGGGAATCAGCCCCAGCATTTT.

V usage is TRBV19 and J usage is TRBJ1-1; D is undetermined. The CDR3 length is 12 residues. CDR1 LNHDA and CDR2 SQIVND come from the germline V gene (reference sequence). Trimming removed 5 bases from V and 1 base from J, with 5 bases in between. CDR3 region: CASSYGNTEAFF. Here the CDR3 DNA reads TGTGCCAGTAGTTACGGGAACACTGAAGCTTTCTTT.

The chain is built from TRBV5-4 and TRBJ2-5; no definite D call. CDR3 length equals 11 residues. CDR1 is SGHNT and CDR2 is YYREEE in the germline V gene (reference sequence). Trimming left V 5 bases short and J 0 bases short, with 2 bases between. The CDR3 nucleotides read TGTGCCAGCAGAAACCAAGAGACCCAGTACTTC. This translates into CASRNQETQYF. Full variable domain (outside the CDR3, taken from reference TRBV5-4 and TRBJ2-5): ETGVTQSPTHLIKTRGQQVTLRCSSQSGHNTVSWYQQALGQGPQFIFQYYREEENGRGNFPPRFSGLQFPNYSSELNVNALELDDSALYLCASRNQETQYFGPGTRLLVL.

The genes are TRBV5-1 and TRBJ2-3, with 7 bases lining up with TRBD2. CDR1 is SGHRS, CDR2 YFSETQ, per germline. J was trimmed by 0 bases and V by 4 bases; bases with no gene match: 5. This CDR3 has 15 residues. The CDR3 protein is CASSRAGFSTDTQYF. DNA for the CDR3: TGCGCCAGCAGCAGAGCGGGATTTAGCACAGATACGCAGTATTTT.

The chain's CDR3 is CASSLAKAIYGYTF. The CDR3 DNA sequence: TGTGCCAGCAGCTTGGCCAAGGCGATCTATGGCTACACCTTC. The genes are TRBV5-6 and TRBJ1-2; D not certain. Germline V gene lookup returns CDR1 SGHDT and CDR2 YYEEEE. There are 14 residues in the CDR3. Trimming shortened V by 0 bases and J by 4 bases, and 10 bases separated the two germline ends.

CDR3 in DNA: TGTGCCAGCAGTGAAAGTAGGGGGCTAGGCTATGAGCAGTTCTTC. Its protein product is CASSESRGLGYEQFF. The V gene is TRBV2, the J gene TRBJ2-1, with TRBD1 matching over 7 bases. Trimming took 2 bases from V and 8 from J; bases not matched to a gene: 9. The CDR3 runs 15 residues. CDR1 SNHLY and CDR2 FYNNEI come from the germline V gene. Full variable domain (rest looked up from reference TRBV2 and TRBJ2-1): EPEVTQTPSHQVTQMGQEVILRCVPISNHLYFYWYRQILGQKVEFLVSFYNNEISEKSEIFDDQFSVERPDGSNFTLKIRSTKLEDSAMYFCASSESRGLGYEQFFGPGTRLTVL.

This clone was counted once. The chain recombines TRBV5-1 with TRBJ2-7, with D uncertain. The length of the CDR3 is 15 residues. With 0 bases removed from V and 3 bases from J, the gap between germline ends came to 13 bases. The V gene's germline CDR1 is SGHRS and CDR2 YFSETQ. CDR3 loop: CASSLGDPDFYEQYF. In nucleotides, the CDR3 is TGCGCCAGCAGCTTGGGCGACCCGGATTTCTACGAGCAGTACTTC. The full variable domain, its missing parts supplied by reference TRBV5-1 and TRBJ2-7, is KAGVTQTPRYLIKTRGQQVTLSCSPISGHRSVSWYQQTPGQGLQFLFEYFSETQRNKGNFPGRFSGRQFSNSRSEMNVSTLELGDSALYLCASSLGDPDFYEQYFGPGTRLTVT.

CDR3 loop: CASRDPGQSTDTQYF. The DNA for the CDR3 is TGTGCCAGTAGGGACCCGGGACAAAGCACAGATACGCAGTATTTT. V is TRBV19 and J is TRBJ2-3, with D maybe TRBD1 (6 bases). The ends were cut back, 6 bases at V and 0 bases at J, with 13 bases in the middle. The CDR3 covers 15 residues. Per germline, CDR1 LNHDA and CDR2 SQIVND (reference sequence).

The chain uses TRBV5-5 and TRBJ2-1; TRBD2 might be the D (6 bases). Trimming left V 1 base short and J 4 bases short, with 12 bases between. The CDR3 covers 15 residues. In germline, CDR1 is SGHKS, CDR2 YYEKEE (reference sequence). The CDR3 nucleotides read TGTGCCAGCAGCTTGTTAGCGGAGTCGTACAATGAGCAGTTCTTC. Residues: CASSLLAESYNEQFF.

This sequence joins TRBV28 and TRBJ1-1; D not resolved. Looked up from germline, CDR1 is MDHEN and CDR2 is SYDVKM. This CDR3 has 15 amino acids. V gave up 8 bases and J gave up 6 bases, with 22 bases separating them. The DNA of the CDR3 is TGTGCCAGCTTCGGGGTTGGGCGCGGGGTCTCTGAAGCTTTCTTT. Translating gives CASFGVGRGVSEAFF.

The chain has TRBV4-2 and TRBJ2-5; D is uncertain. V lost 1 base, J lost 5 bases, and 8 bases lay in between. Per the germline V gene, CDR1 is LGHNA and CDR2 is YNFKEQ. The CDR3 has 13 amino acids. CDR3 sequence (DNA): TGTGCCAGCAGCCAAGGCGGTTGGGAGACCCAGTACTTC. Translated, it gives CASSQGGWETQYF.

V is TRBV9 and J is TRBJ1-3; D remains unclear. The germline gives CDR1 SGDLS, CDR2 YYNGEE. With 0 bases removed from V and 1 base from J, the gap between germline ends came to 8 bases. This CDR3 comprises 15 residues. The CDR3 sequence is CASSVGAGSGNTIYF. CDR3 DNA: TGTGCCAGCAGCGTAGGGGCGGGATCTGGAAACACCATATATTTT.

The chain links TRBV10-3 to TRBJ1-4; maybe TRBD1 (6 bases). The V gene lost 5 bases and the J gene lost 2 bases, with 9 bases spanning the gap. Germline values: CDR1 ENHRY, CDR2 SYGVKD. There are 14 residues in the CDR3. In DNA form, the CDR3 reads TGTGCCATCAGTATAGGGGGGACTAATGAAAAACTGTTTTTT. This encodes CAISIGGTNEKLFF.

This clone was counted once. The chain couples TRBV11-2 to TRBJ1-1; D unclear. This CDR3 spans 12 amino acids. The germline V gene has CDR1 SGHAT and CDR2 FQNNGV. V was pared by 6 bases and J by 11 bases, with 16 bases between. The DNA of the CDR3 is TGTGCCAGCAGTATAAAGAGTATAGGGGCTTTCTTT. It is translated as CASSIKSIGAFF.

The gene calls are TRBV4-3 and TRBJ2-1; D is undetermined. From germline, CDR1 is LGHNA and CDR2 YSLEER. This CDR3 has 16 amino acids. Trimming stripped 4 bases from V and 5 bases from J, with 18 bases between. The CDR3 DNA follows: TGCGCCAGCAGCCCGGCAATGGGTCCAGGCCACAATGAGCAGTTCTTC. It translates to CASSPAMGPGHNEQFF.

This sequence joins TRBV28 and TRBJ1-2; D not certain. V dropped 11 bases and J dropped 4 bases, with 17 bases sitting between them. Germline CDR1 is MDHEN and CDR2 is SYDVKM. The CDR3 length is 13 residues. CDR3 amino acids: CAATYGGLYGYTF. The CDR3 nucleotides read TGTGCCGCTACTTATGGCGGACTCTATGGCTACACCTTC.

The gene calls are TRBV13 and TRBJ1-6; D perhaps matches TRBD1 (5 bases). V was shortened by 5 bases and J by 5 bases, with 13 bases between the two germline ends. CDR1 is PRHDT, CDR2 FYEKMQ, per germline (reference sequence). This CDR3 contains 15 residues. CDR3 sequence (DNA): TGTGCCAGCAGCCCGTCGGGGCGGGATAATTCACCCCTCCACTTT. The encoded protein is CASSPSGRDNSPLHF. The variable domain in full, with the rest retrieved from reference TRBV13 and TRBJ1-6, is AAGVIQSPRHLIKEKRETATLKCYPIPRHDTVYWYQQGPGQDPQFLISFYEKMQSDKGSIPDRFSAQQFSDYHSELNMSSLELGDSALYFCASSPSGRDNSPLHFGNGTRLTVT.

The V and J genes are TRBV5-1 and TRBJ2-3; D remains ambiguous. This CDR3 contains 15 residues. Trimming pared 0 bases from V and 4 bases from J, leaving 12 bases between. Per the germline V gene, CDR1 is SGHRS and CDR2 is YFSETQ. CDR3 DNA: TGCGCCAGCAGCTTGGATTCGGTAAGAGCAGATACGCAGTATTTT. It is translated as CASSLDSVRADTQYF. The full variable domain, its missing parts supplied by reference TRBV5-1 and TRBJ2-3, is KAGVTQTPRYLIKTRGQQVTLSCSPISGHRSVSWYQQTPGQGLQFLFEYFSETQRNKGNFPGRFSGRQFSNSRSEMNVSTLELGDSALYLCASSLDSVRADTQYFGPGTRLTVL.

The chain carries TRBV5-8 and TRBJ2-2; TRBD1 aligns across 9 bases. The V segment lost 4 bases and the J segment 6 bases; nucleotides outside the gene matches: 10. Germline V gene lookup returns CDR1 SGHTS and CDR2 YDEGEE. This CDR3 contains 16 residues. CDR3 nucleotide sequence: TGTGCCAGCAGCCTTAGAACCGGGACAGGGCCCGGGGAGCTGTTTTTT. It yields the protein CASSLRTGTGPGELFF.

The V gene is TRBV27, the J gene TRBJ1-1, with 7 bases matching TRBD1. V lost 5 bases, J lost 1 base, and 4 bases stayed unmatched. Germline-derived CDR1 and CDR2 are MNHEY and SMNVEV (reference sequence). The CDR3 is 14 residues long. This CDR3 reads CASSPQGRNTEAFF. CDR3 in DNA: TGTGCCAGCAGTCCACAGGGGAGGAACACTGAAGCTTTCTTT.

This sequence joins TRBV7-9 and TRBJ2-3; D ambiguous. Germline V gene data show CDR1 as SEHNR and CDR2 as FQNEAQ (reference sequence). This CDR3 comprises 15 residues. V gave up 1 base and J gave up 4 bases, with 12 bases separating them. CDR3 in DNA: TGTGCCAGCAGCTTAGAGGGCGCCACCGCAGATACGCAGTATTTT. Encoded protein: CASSLEGATADTQYF.